The 13 T cell receptor beta chains listed next were all sequenced from one sample in a study of T cells in localized non-small cell lung cancer. The protocol was immunoSEQ multiplex PCR, while the TCRdb copy is restricted to in-frame clones and leaves out a portion. This table has around 35,000 clones, roughly 93% appearing once. The sequencing used peripheral blood, collected before any cancer treatment. These receptors were collected from an older female donor with stage I lung adenocarcinoma.

The rearrangement uses TRBV6-5 and TRBJ1-1; D is unresolved. There are 15 residues in the CDR3. Germline assignment: CDR1 MNHEY and CDR2 SVGAGI. V was trimmed by 8 bases and J by 1 base, leaving 17 bases between them. The CDR3 bases are TGTGCCAGCGGTTCTTCGGGAGGTAGGAACACTGAAGCTTTCTTT. It is translated as CASGSSGGRNTEAFF.

The chain employs TRBV14 and TRBJ1-1; D is ambiguous. The CDR3 is made up of 15 amino acids. Per germline, CDR1 SGHDN and CDR2 FVKESK. The germline V and J ends were trimmed by 6 bases and 0 bases, with 14 bases remaining between them. The CDR3 reads CASSQYSGMNTEAFF. CDR3 DNA: TGTGCCAGCAGTCAATACAGCGGAATGAACACTGAAGCTTTCTTT.

This clone has only one observation. This chain connects TRBV19 to TRBJ2-6, with D perhaps given as TRBD1 or TRBD2 (5 bases each). The length of the CDR3 is 16 residues. Germline assignment: CDR1 LNHDA and CDR2 SQIVND (reference sequence). V was pared by 4 bases and J by 2 bases, with 12 bases between. The CDR3 nucleotides are TGTGCCAGTAGTACTGGGACCTCGGCTGGGGCCAACGTCCTGACTTTC. Residues: CASSTGTSAGANVLTF.

The V and J genes are TRBV15 and TRBJ2-7; the match to TRBD1 covers 7 bases. With 6 bases clipped from V and 6 bases from J, the junction kept 38 bases outside the gene matches. In germline, CDR1 is LNHNV, CDR2 YYDKDF (reference sequence). The CDR3 has 23 residues. The CDR3 region has the DNA TGTGCCACCAGTCGTGAAGCAACCAACCGCCGGGACAGATTAGGCTCTAAGCCCTGCGAGCAGTACGTC. This gives the protein CATSREATNRRDRLGSKPCEQYV.

This chain uses TRBV6-6 with TRBJ2-5; TRBD1 matches at 7 bases. CDR3 length: 13 residues. After removal of 4 bases from V and 4 bases from J, the junction contained 3 bases not matched to a gene. Germline V gives CDR1 MNHNY, CDR2 SVGAGI (reference sequence). The CDR3 region is CASSFQGVETQYF. The CDR3 nucleotides are TGTGCCAGCAGTTTTCAGGGGGTAGAGACCCAGTACTTC.

This clone was recorded only once. V gene TRBV15 combines with J gene TRBJ2-6, with D perhaps TRBD1 (5 bases). Germline V gene data show CDR1 as LNHNV and CDR2 as YYDKDF (reference sequence). V lost 5 bases and J lost 2, with 16 bases in between. The CDR3 contains 17 residues. The CDR3 reads CATSPSNVGAGANVLTF. DNA for the CDR3: TGTGCCACCAGCCCATCAAACGTAGGGGCTGGGGCCAACGTCCTGACTTTC.

This chain connects TRBV11-1 to TRBJ2-5; D ambiguous. CDR1 is SGHAT and CDR2 is FQDESV in the germline V gene (reference sequence). The CDR3 is 12 residues long. Trimming pared 5 bases from V and 1 base from J, leaving 5 bases between. CDR3 sequence (DNA): TGTGCCAGCAGCCTACTCCAAGAGACCCAGTACTTC. Amino acids: CASSLLQETQYF.

The chain joins TRBV4-3 to TRBJ2-2; 12 bases agree with TRBD2. The trim removed 0 bases at V and 8 bases at J, leaving 10 bases unmatched. This CDR3 is 18 amino acids long. The V gene's germline CDR1 is LGHNA and CDR2 YSLEER. DNA for the CDR3: TGCGCCAGCAGCCAAGAAGGCGGACTAGCGGGGACAGAGGGGGAGCTGTTTTTT. Protein product: CASSQEGGLAGTEGELFF.

The rearrangement uses TRBV27 and TRBJ2-2, with 11 bases matching TRBD2. Germline CDR1 and CDR2: MNHEY and SMNVEV (reference sequence). CDR3 length equals 16 residues. The junction had 4 bases not matched to a gene; V was cut back by 3 bases and J by 4 bases. CDR3 bases: TGTGCCAGCAGTTTCCTAGCGGGGGGCCCCACCGGGGAGCTGTTTTTT. The encoded protein is CASSFLAGGPTGELFF.

The rearrangement joins TRBV19 to TRBJ2-7; 10 bases line up with TRBD1. Germline CDR1 and CDR2: LNHDA and SQIVND (reference sequence). V lost 3 bases to trimming and J lost 6 bases; unmatched junction nucleotides: 5. This CDR3 comprises 14 residues. CDR3 in DNA: TGTGCCAGTAGTATCCGGGACAGGGGTGGCGAGCAGTACTTC. Amino acid sequence: CASSIRDRGGEQYF.

V is TRBV27 and J is TRBJ2-7; TRBD2 aligns across 8 bases. Germline CDR1 MNHEY, CDR2 SMNVEV (reference sequence). J gave up 3 bases and V 2 bases, and 3 bases lay outside the gene matches. The CDR3 spans 14 residues. Here the CDR3 reads CASSLLLAVYEQYV. The CDR3 DNA sequence: TGTGCCAGCAGTTTACTACTAGCGGTCTACGAGCAGTACGTC.

The rearrangement joins TRBV27 to TRBJ2-7, with unresolved D. The CDR3 is 13 residues long. The V end was cut by 5 bases, the J end by 6 bases, with 14 bases between. The V gene's germline CDR1 is MNHEY and CDR2 SMNVEV (reference sequence). The CDR3 region is CASSPGTGAEQYF. The CDR3 DNA sequence: TGTGCCAGCAGTCCTGGAACGGGTGCCGAGCAGTACTTC.

This rearrangement joins TRBV6-1 to TRBJ1-5, with D hard to call. V was cut by 7 bases and J by 2 bases, with 12 bases left in between. Germline V CDR1 and CDR2: MNHNS, SASEGT. The CDR3 loop spans 14 amino acids. The DNA for the CDR3 is TGTGCCAGCACGGGAGGAAGGGGCAATCAGCCCCAGCATTTT. Its translation is CASTGGRGNQPQHF.